These 29 T cell receptor beta chains were all obtained from the same sample, sequenced in a study of graft-versus-host responses after intestinal transplantation. The method was immunoSEQ multiplex PCR; TCRdb's version includes in-frame clones alone and lacks a portion of them. The sample yields approximately 33,000 clones, around 83% seen once. These receptors have no known antigen. This specimen consisted of unstimulated CD8+ T cells sorted from spleen or lymph node cells, obtained before intestinal transplant. Receptors originate from a human donor who received an intestinal transplant.

CDR3 protein: CAWSWTAGGHYEQYF. Here the CDR3 DNA reads TGTGCCTGGAGTTGGACAGCGGGGGGGCACTACGAGCAGTACTTC. The rearrangement links TRBV30 to TRBJ2-7, with 10 bases matching TRBD2. The germline CDR1 and CDR2 sequences are GTSNPN and SVGIG (reference sequence). The CDR3 is 15 amino acids. J gave up 3 bases and V 2 bases, and 7 bases lay outside the gene matches.

V gene TRBV15 combines with J gene TRBJ1-1, with TRBD1 as a possible D gene (5 bases). The length of the CDR3 is 15 residues. V lost 1 base and J lost 4, with 13 bases in between. Germline loops: CDR1 LNHNV, CDR2 YYDKDF (reference sequence). The CDR3 is CATSRGGTGGTEAFF. CDR3 in DNA: TGTGCCACCAGCAGAGGGGGCACGGGGGGCACTGAAGCTTTCTTT.

This chain uses TRBV7-6 with TRBJ2-7, with TRBD1 matching 7 bases. Per the germline V gene, CDR1 is SGHVS and CDR2 is FNYEAQ. The CDR3 sequence is 14 residues long. Unmatched junction bases numbered 2, after V lost 3 bases and J lost 0 bases. CDR3 in DNA: TGTGCCAGCAGCTTCGGGACAGTCTCCTACGAGCAGTACTTC. This gives the protein CASSFGTVSYEQYF.

The V and J genes are TRBV5-1 and TRBJ2-3; a possible D gene is TRBD2 (6 bases). The CDR3 contains 15 residues. Trimming removed 4 bases from V and 4 bases from J, with 16 bases in between. Looked up from germline, CDR1 is SGHRS and CDR2 is YFSETQ. In nucleotides, the CDR3 is TGCGCCAGCAGCAACTGGGGTCTAGCGTCAGATACGCAGTATTTT. This gives the protein CASSNWGLASDTQYF.

The J gene is TRBJ2-3, the V gene TRBV5-1; 8 nucleotides agree with TRBD1. The germline V gene encodes CDR1 SGHRS and CDR2 YFSETQ. CDR3 length: 20 amino acids. V lost 4 bases, J lost 2 bases, and 21 bases stayed unmatched. In DNA form, the CDR3 reads TGCGCCAGCAGCCCGGGGGACAGGACTCACCCCGGCGGTCTCACAGATACGCAGTATTTT. Translating gives CASSPGDRTHPGGLTDTQYF.

This chain uses TRBV7-9 with TRBJ1-5; 10 bases match TRBD1. Germline V gene sequence: CDR1 SEHNR, CDR2 FQNEAQ (reference sequence). V shed 5 bases, J shed 1 base, and the junction held 5 bases outside the gene matches. The CDR3 length is 16 residues. This CDR3 reads CASSRQGAESNQPQHF. The CDR3 nucleotides are TGTGCCAGCAGCCGACAGGGGGCTGAAAGCAATCAGCCCCAGCATTTT.

The V call is TRBV27, the J call TRBJ1-2, with 9 bases aligning to TRBD1. The germline gives CDR1 MNHEY, CDR2 SMNVEV (reference sequence). The CDR3 runs to 16 residues. V shed 3 bases, J shed 4 bases, and the junction held 9 bases outside the gene matches. The CDR3 is CASSFQGQGHLYGYTF. The CDR3 DNA follows: TGTGCCAGCAGTTTCCAAGGACAGGGGCACCTCTATGGCTACACCTTC.

This chain connects TRBV7-9 to TRBJ1-2; 8 bases line up with TRBD1. CDR3 length: 14 residues. CDR1 is SEHNR, CDR2 FQNEAQ, per germline (reference sequence). The V segment lost 4 bases and the J segment 7 bases; nucleotides outside the gene matches: 8. DNA of the CDR3: TGTGCCAGCAGCTCCGGGACAGGCACCTTTGGCTACACCTTC. As protein: CASSSGTGTFGYTF.

This clone has a handful of counts. The J gene is TRBJ1-5, the V gene TRBV4-1, with D possibly being TRBD1 (5 bases). Germline loops: CDR1 MGHRA, CDR2 YSYEKL. V dropped 4 bases and J dropped 6 bases, with 19 bases sitting between them. The CDR3 is 16 residues long. The CDR3, as DNA: TGCGCCAGCAGCCTACAACCGGGGCAGGGAGGTCAGCCCCAGCATTTT. It codes for CASSLQPGQGGQPQHF.

The chain recombines TRBV27 with TRBJ2-1; weak D call: TRBD1 (6 bases). Trimming took 0 bases from V and 3 from J, leaving 12 bases between them. This CDR3 contains 16 residues. CDR1 is MNHEY and CDR2 is SMNVEV in the germline V gene (reference sequence). CDR3 coding DNA: TGTGCCAGCAGTTTATCGGGGACACTCGTCTACAATGAGCAGTTCTTC. The encoded protein is CASSLSGTLVYNEQFF.

The chain joins TRBV7-9 to TRBJ2-7; D perhaps matches TRBD1 (6 bases). The length of the CDR3 is 13 residues. Per germline, CDR1 SEHNR and CDR2 FQNEAQ (reference sequence). Trimming removed 1 base from V and 3 bases from J, with 7 bases in between. For the CDR3, the DNA is TGTGCCAGCAGCTTAGTCAGGGGCTACGAGCAGTACTTC. Encoded protein: CASSLVRGYEQYF. Full variable domain (remainder filled in from reference TRBV7-9 and TRBJ2-7): DTGVSQNPRHKITKRGQNVTFRCDPISEHNRLYWYRQTLGQGPEFLTYFQNEAQLEKSRLLSDRFSAERPKGSFSTLEIQRTEQGDSAMYLCASSLVRGYEQYFGPGTRLTVT.

The chain carries TRBV28 and TRBJ1-5; tentatively, D is TRBD1 (5 bases). The CDR3 has 16 amino acids. V lost 6 bases, J lost 4 bases, and 19 bases lay in between. Germline CDR1 reads MDHEN; CDR2 reads SYDVKM. The CDR3 nucleotides are TGTGCCAGCAGCCGAGGCGGGGGTGTTGGTAATCAGCCCCAGCATTTT. Its translation is CASSRGGGVGNQPQHF.

This clone came up a few times. CDR3 amino acids: CASSEGLAGLQETQYF. CDR3 DNA: TGTGCCAGCAGTGAGGGACTAGCGGGGCTTCAAGAGACCCAGTACTTC. The rearrangement uses TRBV27 and TRBJ2-5; 13 bases agree with TRBD2. With 5 bases clipped from V and 2 bases from J, the junction kept 5 bases outside the gene matches. Germline CDR1 reads MNHEY; CDR2 reads SMNVEV (reference sequence). The CDR3 has 16 residues.

The rearrangement joins TRBV28 to TRBJ2-1; 9 bases align to TRBD2. Germline CDR1 MDHEN, CDR2 SYDVKM. The J segment lost 4 bases and the V segment lost 6 bases, leaving 10 bases of the junction unmatched. The CDR3 consists of 16 residues. The CDR3 here is CASRKAGTSTYNEQFF. The DNA for the CDR3 is TGTGCCAGCAGGAAAGCCGGGACTAGCACGTACAATGAGCAGTTCTTC.

This clone came up once. The chain is built from TRBV4-1 and TRBJ2-2; a possible D gene is TRBD2 (6 bases). Trimming stripped 7 bases from V and 3 bases from J, with 15 bases between. The germline V gene has CDR1 MGHRA and CDR2 YSYEKL. There are 15 residues in the CDR3. The CDR3, as DNA: TGCGCCAGCACCCGACAAGGGGACTACACCGGGGAGCTGTTTTTT. This codes for CASTRQGDYTGELFF.

The J gene is TRBJ1-3, the V gene TRBV11-2, with D unresolved. This CDR3 spans 12 amino acids. Germline loops: CDR1 SGHAT, CDR2 FQNNGV. V lost 4 bases and J lost 3, with 4 bases in between. CDR3 protein: CASSSGGNTIYF. The CDR3 DNA is TGTGCCAGCAGCTCGGGTGGAAACACCATATATTTT.

This clone appeared once. The chain recombines TRBV7-7 with TRBJ2-5; weak D call: TRBD1 (6 bases). Trimming cost V 4 bases and J 2 bases, with 11 bases left between them. This CDR3 contains 14 residues. Germline assignment: CDR1 SSHAT and CDR2 FNYEAQ (reference sequence). The CDR3 reads CASSWGPGQETQYF. CDR3 coding DNA: TGTGCCAGCAGCTGGGGGCCGGGACAAGAGACCCAGTACTTC.

The rearrangement uses TRBV4-1 and TRBJ2-5; 7 nucleotides agree with TRBD1. The junction had 2 bases not matched to a gene; V was cut back by 4 bases and J by 3 bases. The V gene's germline CDR1 is MGHRA and CDR2 YSYEKL. The CDR3 runs to 13 residues. The CDR3 bases are TGCGCCAGCAGCCGCCAGGGGGAAGAGACCCAGTACTTC. Amino acids: CASSRQGEETQYF.

This sequence joins TRBV28 and TRBJ2-7, with D maybe TRBD2 (5 bases). This CDR3 spans 15 amino acids. V lost 5 bases to trimming and J lost 5 bases, with 19 bases between them. Germline values: CDR1 MDHEN, CDR2 SYDVKM. CDR3 DNA: TGTGCCAGCAGTCCACTATTGAGGGAGTACAACGAGCAGTACTTC. It yields the protein CASSPLLREYNEQYF.

This clone was detected only once. This chain connects TRBV29-1 to TRBJ1-2; 7 bases align to TRBD1. J was trimmed by 5 bases and V by 6 bases; bases with no gene match: 15. The length of the CDR3 is 15 residues. Germline CDR1 is SQVTM and CDR2 is ANQGSEA. CDR3 region: CSVKQGPAGGYGYTF. The CDR3 nucleotides are TGCAGCGTCAAACAGGGGCCCGCCGGTGGGTATGGCTACACCTTC.

The chain uses TRBV18 and TRBJ2-3; 10 bases map to TRBD1. CDR1 is KGHSH, CDR2 LQKENI, per germline. The CDR3 is 19 residues long. J was trimmed by 1 base and V by 3 bases; bases with no gene match: 13. CDR3 bases: TGTGCCAGCTCACCCGTCAGACAGGGGGCGCGGTTGGGCACAGATACGCAGTATTTT. Its translation is CASSPVRQGARLGTDTQYF.

This clone was detected only a few times. The chain joins TRBV6-1 to TRBJ1-1; no clear D gene. V was shortened by 7 bases and J by 2 bases, with 5 bases between the two germline ends. The germline gives CDR1 MNHNS, CDR2 SASEGT. The CDR3 totals 11 residues. DNA for the CDR3: TGTGCCAGCACAGTCAACACTGAAGCTTTCTTT. It specifies CASTVNTEAFF.

The V and J genes are TRBV4-1 and TRBJ2-3; D is perhaps TRBD1 (5 bases). The V end lost 2 bases, the J end lost 4 bases, and 22 bases lay between the germline ends. The CDR3 runs to 18 residues. From germline, CDR1 is MGHRA and CDR2 YSYEKL. This CDR3 reads CASSQSWNRPISPDTQYF. The CDR3 nucleotides read TGCGCCAGCAGCCAAAGCTGGAACAGGCCAATATCCCCAGATACGCAGTATTTT.

The rearrangement links TRBV6-1 to TRBJ2-6; D uncertain. The CDR3 runs to 14 residues. Trimming shortened V by 1 base and J by 6 bases, and 7 bases separated the two germline ends. Germline values: CDR1 MNHNS, CDR2 SASEGT. The DNA for the CDR3 is TGTGCCAGCAGTGAAGGGCCCGAGGCCAACGTCCTGACTTTC. Translated: CASSEGPEANVLTF.

This clone showed up just a few times. V gene TRBV6-5 combines with J gene TRBJ2-7; TRBD1 agrees at 8 bases. Germline CDR1 is MNHEY and CDR2 is SVGAGI. V was pared by 5 bases and J by 6 bases, with 6 bases of the junction left unmatched. The CDR3 is 13 residues long. This CDR3 reads CASSPRQGTEQYF. CDR3 DNA: TGTGCCAGCAGTCCAAGACAGGGGACCGAGCAGTACTTC.

The chain employs TRBV6-1 and TRBJ2-2; 8 positions match TRBD1. CDR1 is MNHNS and CDR2 is SASEGT in the germline V gene. V lost 8 bases, J lost 3 bases, and 5 bases stayed unmatched. This CDR3 comprises 14 residues. The CDR3 reads CASSSGGDTGELFF. In nucleotides, the CDR3 is TGTGCCAGCTCCTCAGGGGGCGACACCGGGGAGCTGTTTTTT.

This clone has more than one count but fewer than ten. The chain uses TRBV11-2 and TRBJ2-7; 12 bases line up with TRBD1. Germline loops: CDR1 SGHAT, CDR2 FQNNGV. The CDR3 contains 15 residues. J lost 4 bases, V lost 5 bases, and 6 bases had no gene match. CDR3 region: CASSRDRGQGYEQYF. The CDR3 DNA reads TGTGCCAGCAGCCGGGACAGGGGGCAAGGATACGAGCAGTACTTC.

The chain links TRBV19 to TRBJ2-5; TRBD1 is a possible D gene (6 bases). Germline V gene sequence: CDR1 LNHDA, CDR2 SQIVND (reference sequence). The CDR3 totals 14 residues. Trimming stripped 5 bases from V and 1 base from J, with 11 bases between. For the CDR3, the DNA is TGTGCCAGTAGTTTCCAGGGGACCCAAGAGACCCAGTACTTC. This gives the protein CASSFQGTQETQYF.

A remark on this clone: Germline is not matched at one junction end, which may reflect a read error. This chain joins TRBV4-1 and TRBJ2-3, with TRBD2 matching 8 bases. CDR1 and CDR2 from the germline V gene are MGHRA and YSYEKL. This CDR3 contains 16 residues. The CDR3 nucleotides read TGTGCCAGCAGCCAACTTTCCGGGGGGGCCGCAGATACGCAGTATTTT. This sequence encodes CASSQLSGGAADTQYF.